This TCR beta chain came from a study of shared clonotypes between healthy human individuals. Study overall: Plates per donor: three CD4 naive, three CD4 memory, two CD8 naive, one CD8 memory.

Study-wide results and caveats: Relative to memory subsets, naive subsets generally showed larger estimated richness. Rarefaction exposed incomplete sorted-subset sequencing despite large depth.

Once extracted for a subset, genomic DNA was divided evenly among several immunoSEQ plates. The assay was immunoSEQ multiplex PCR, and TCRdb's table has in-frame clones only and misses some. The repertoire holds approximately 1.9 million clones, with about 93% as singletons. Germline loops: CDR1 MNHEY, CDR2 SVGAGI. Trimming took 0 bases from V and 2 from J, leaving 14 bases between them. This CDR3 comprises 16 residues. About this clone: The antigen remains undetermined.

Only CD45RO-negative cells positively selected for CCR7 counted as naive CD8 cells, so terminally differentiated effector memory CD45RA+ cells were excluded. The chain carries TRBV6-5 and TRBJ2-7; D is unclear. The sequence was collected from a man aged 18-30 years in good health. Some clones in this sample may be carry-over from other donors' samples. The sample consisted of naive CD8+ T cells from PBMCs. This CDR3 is CASSYSSPEGPYEQYF. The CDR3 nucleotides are TGTGCCAGCAGTTACTCGTCCCCAGAAGGACCCTACGAGCAGTACTTC.